This T cell receptor beta chain stems from a study of blood T cell repertoires in COVID-19. Looking at the study overall: Both acute and convalescent COVID-19 samples were obtained from the United States, Italy and Spain. T cells, B-cell-depleted T cells, or PBMCs provided the cDNA or gDNA that served as material.

The sample holds many counts of this clone. Germline lookup yields CDR1 MNHEY and CDR2 SMNVEV (reference sequence). The length of the CDR3 is 18 residues. The V and J ends lost 4 bases and 0 bases respectively, with 19 bases between them. In the study's own analysis: Nucleated cell counts were estimated from reference gene primer amplification. Assay used: immunoSEQ multiplex PCR; TCRdb lists only in-frame clones, some missing. V and J calls and clone size come straight from that table; D and trimming were deduced from the DNA. The data show approximately 410,000 clones, roughly 89% seen once. This receptor was obtained from a woman aged 25 to 39 with active or convalescent COVID-19. The material sequenced was peripheral blood. The gene calls are TRBV27 and TRBJ1-5; D uncertain. The CDR3 loop is CASSYRYAAGVSNQPQHF. As DNA, the CDR3 is TGTGCCAGCAGTTATAGATACGCCGCTGGAGTTAGCAATCAGCCCCAGCATTTT.